This is a list of T cell receptor beta chains from one sample in a study of CD8 T cells in Susac syndrome. TCRdb ran MiXCR on the immunoSEQ multiplex PCR reads and lists one entry per CDR3 protein. The table includes under 200,000 distinct CDR3 sequences, 90% to 95% detected once. The specimen sequenced was CD4+ T cells from PBMCs. These receptors all stem from a human donor with Susac syndrome. The CDR3 runs from the conserved cysteine through the conserved F or W. The D gene is left open where the match is weak. Clone size, where shown, is once, few, many, or a class for clones that have expanded.

v_gene: TRBV20-1
abundance: -
d_gene: -
j_gene: TRBJ2-2
CDR3nt: TGCAGTGCTAGGGGGACTTTCGCCGGGGAGCTGTTTTTT
CDR3aa: CSARGTFAGELFF

v_gene: TRBV7-3
abundance: -
d_gene: TRBD2
j_gene: TRBJ2-1
CDR3nt: TGTGCCAGCAGCCGTGGACTAGCATCCTCCTACAATGAGCAGTTCTTC
CDR3aa: CASSRGLASSYNEQFF

v_gene: TRBV6-6
abundance: few
d_gene: -
j_gene: TRBJ1-1
CDR3nt: TGTGCCAGCAGCCCTTGGGAGGGTCGCACTGAAGCTTTCTTT
CDR3aa: CASSPWEGRTEAFF

v_gene: TRBV7-9
abundance: -
d_gene: -
j_gene: TRBJ1-2
CDR3nt: TGTGCCAGCAGCTTATGGGACGGGGACTATGGCTACACCTTC
CDR3aa: CASSLWDGDYGYTF

v_gene: TRBV20-1
abundance: -
d_gene: -
j_gene: TRBJ1-6
CDR3nt: TGCAGTGCTAGAGTGGGTAACAGGGATTCACCCCTCCACTTT
CDR3aa: CSARVGNRDSPLHF

v_gene: TRBV2
abundance: once
d_gene: -
j_gene: TRBJ2-1
CDR3nt: TGTGCCAGCAGCGGGGGCCCCAGGGAGCAGTTCTTC
CDR3aa: CASSGGPREQFF

v_gene: TRBV5-1
abundance: -
d_gene: TRBD1
j_gene: TRBJ2-7
CDR3nt: TGCGCCAGCAGCTTAACTCCCCAGGGGGTGAGCTCCTACGAGCAGTACTTC
CDR3aa: CASSLTPQGVSSYEQYF

v_gene: TRBV5-1
abundance: -
d_gene: TRBD2
j_gene: TRBJ2-1
CDR3nt: TGCGCCAGCAGCTTGGCACTAGCGGGGGGCTATGAGCAGTTCTTC
CDR3aa: CASSLALAGGYEQFF

v_gene: TRBV7-2
abundance: -
d_gene: -
j_gene: TRBJ1-5
CDR3nt: TGTGCCAGCAGCCCTCGAGAATGGGGCAATCAGCCCCAGCATTTT
CDR3aa: CASSPREWGNQPQHF

v_gene: TRBV20-1
abundance: -
d_gene: -
j_gene: TRBJ2-7
CDR3nt: TGCAGTGCCATACAACAGGGTATCGGGGAGCAGTACTTC
CDR3aa: CSAIQQGIGEQYF

v_gene: TRBV30
abundance: -
d_gene: -
j_gene: TRBJ1-1
CDR3nt: TGTGCCTGGGGGGGTTACACTGAAGCTTTCTTT
CDR3aa: CAWGGYTEAFF

v_gene: TRBV5-4
abundance: once
d_gene: -
j_gene: TRBJ2-3
CDR3nt: TGTGCCAGCAGCCAAAGTTCGGATACGCAGTATTTT
CDR3aa: CASSQSSDTQYF

v_gene: TRBV30
abundance: -
d_gene: -
j_gene: TRBJ1-6
CDR3nt: TGTGCCTGGAGTGTCGCTCGAGATTTCTCCTATAATTCACCCCTCCACTTT
CDR3aa: CAWSVARDFSYNSPLHF

v_gene: TRBV19
abundance: -
d_gene: TRBD1
j_gene: TRBJ1-1
CDR3nt: TGTGCCAGTAGATCCGGGACAGGGGGAAGAGACACTGAAGCTTTCTTT
CDR3aa: CASRSGTGGRDTEAFF

v_gene: TRBV5-6
abundance: -
d_gene: -
j_gene: TRBJ2-4
CDR3nt: TGTGCCAGCAGCGCGACAGACGCCAAAAACATTCAGTACTTC
CDR3aa: CASSATDAKNIQYF

v_gene: TRBV7-9
abundance: once
d_gene: -
j_gene: TRBJ1-1
CDR3nt: TGTGCCAGCAGTCCTCCATACGGGGACACTGAAGCTTTCTTT
CDR3aa: CASSPPYGDTEAFF

v_gene: TRBV12-3/TRBV12-4
abundance: -
d_gene: -
j_gene: TRBJ2-1
CDR3nt: TGTGCCAGCAGTCTTCGGGGCGTCGTCGAAGAGCAGTTCTTC
CDR3aa: CASSLRGVVEEQFF

v_gene: TRBV14
abundance: -
d_gene: -
j_gene: TRBJ2-5
CDR3nt: TGTGCCAGCAGCCAACTAGGTTTGGAGGAGACCCAGTACTTC
CDR3aa: CASSQLGLEETQYF